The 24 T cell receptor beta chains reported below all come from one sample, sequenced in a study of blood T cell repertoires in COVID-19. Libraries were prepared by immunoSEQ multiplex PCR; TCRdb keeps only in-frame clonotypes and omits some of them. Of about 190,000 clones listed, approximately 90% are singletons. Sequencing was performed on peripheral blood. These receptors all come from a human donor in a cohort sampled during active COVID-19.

The CDR3 region has the DNA TGCAGTGGAAACGCGATGTTAATGCAGTATTTT. Protein: CSGNAMLMQYF. The V gene is TRBV20-1, the J gene TRBJ2-3; D not resolved. This CDR3 contains 11 residues. CDR1 is DFQATT, CDR2 SNEGSKA, per germline (reference sequence). V was shortened by 7 bases and J by 11 bases, with 16 bases between the two germline ends.

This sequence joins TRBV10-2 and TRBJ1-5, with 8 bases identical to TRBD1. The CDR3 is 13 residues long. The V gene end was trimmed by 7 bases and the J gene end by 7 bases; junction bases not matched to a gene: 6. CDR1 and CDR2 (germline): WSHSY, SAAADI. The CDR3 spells CASTQGAIQPQHF. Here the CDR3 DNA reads TGCGCCAGCACCCAGGGGGCGATCCAGCCCCAGCATTTT.

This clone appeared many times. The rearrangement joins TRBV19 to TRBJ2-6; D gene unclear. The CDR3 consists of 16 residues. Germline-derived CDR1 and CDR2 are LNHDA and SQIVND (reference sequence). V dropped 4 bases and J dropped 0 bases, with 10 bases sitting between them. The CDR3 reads CASSRSGFSGANVLTF. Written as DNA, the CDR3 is TGTGCCAGTAGTAGGTCCGGGTTCTCTGGGGCCAACGTCCTGACTTTC.

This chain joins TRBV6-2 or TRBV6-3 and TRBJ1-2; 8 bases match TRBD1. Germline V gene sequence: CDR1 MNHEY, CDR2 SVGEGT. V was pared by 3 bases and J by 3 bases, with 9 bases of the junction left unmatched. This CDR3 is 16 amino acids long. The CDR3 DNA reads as TGTGCCAGCAGTTATTCAACCCAGACAGGGGACTATGGCTACACCTTC. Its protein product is CASSYSTQTGDYGYTF.

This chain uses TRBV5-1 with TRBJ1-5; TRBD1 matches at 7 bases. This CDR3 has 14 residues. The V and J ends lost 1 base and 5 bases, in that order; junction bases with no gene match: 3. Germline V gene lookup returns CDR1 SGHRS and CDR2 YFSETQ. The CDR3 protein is CASSLSGGHQPQHF. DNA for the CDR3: TGCGCCAGCAGCTTGTCAGGGGGTCATCAGCCCCAGCATTTT.

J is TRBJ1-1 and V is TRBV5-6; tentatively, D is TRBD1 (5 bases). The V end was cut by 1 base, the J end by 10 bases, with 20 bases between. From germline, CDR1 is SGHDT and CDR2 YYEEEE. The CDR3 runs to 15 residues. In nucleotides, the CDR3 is TGTGCCAGCAGCTTGTACGACAGTGGCCCGTTTCGAGCTTTCTTT. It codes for CASSLYDSGPFRAFF.

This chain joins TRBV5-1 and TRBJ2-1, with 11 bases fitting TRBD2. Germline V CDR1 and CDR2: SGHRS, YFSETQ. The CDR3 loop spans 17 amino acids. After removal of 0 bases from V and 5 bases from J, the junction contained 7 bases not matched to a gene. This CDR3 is CASSLVTSGSYNNEQFF. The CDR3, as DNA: TGCGCCAGCAGCTTGGTAACTAGCGGGAGCTATAACAATGAGCAGTTCTTC.

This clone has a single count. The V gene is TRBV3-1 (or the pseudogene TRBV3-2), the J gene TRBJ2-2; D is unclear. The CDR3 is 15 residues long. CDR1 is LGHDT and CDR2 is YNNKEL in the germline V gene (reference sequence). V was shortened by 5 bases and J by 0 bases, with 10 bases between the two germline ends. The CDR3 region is CASSRGYANTGELFF. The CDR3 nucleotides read TGTGCCAGCAGCAGAGGATACGCGAACACCGGGGAGCTGTTTTTT.

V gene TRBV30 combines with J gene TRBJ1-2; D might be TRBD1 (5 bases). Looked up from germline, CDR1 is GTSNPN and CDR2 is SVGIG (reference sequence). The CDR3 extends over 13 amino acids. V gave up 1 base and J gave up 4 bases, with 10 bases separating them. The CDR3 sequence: CAWSAGETYGYTF. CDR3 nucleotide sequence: TGTGCCTGGAGTGCGGGGGAGACCTATGGCTACACCTTC.

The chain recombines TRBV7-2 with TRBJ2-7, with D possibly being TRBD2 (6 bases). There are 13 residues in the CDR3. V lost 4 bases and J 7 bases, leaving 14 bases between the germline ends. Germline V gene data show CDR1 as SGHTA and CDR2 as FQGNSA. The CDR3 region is CASSSRGSGEQYF. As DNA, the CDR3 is TGTGCCAGCAGCTCCCGGGGGTCTGGGGAGCAGTACTTC.

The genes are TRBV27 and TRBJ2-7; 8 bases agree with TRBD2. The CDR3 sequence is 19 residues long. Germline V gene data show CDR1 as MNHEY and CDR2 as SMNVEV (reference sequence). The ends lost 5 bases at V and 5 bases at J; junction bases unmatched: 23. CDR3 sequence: CASSGRLRLAGFQGDEQYF. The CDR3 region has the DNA TGTGCCAGCAGTGGCCGTCTTCGGCTAGCGGGTTTTCAAGGGGACGAGCAGTACTTC.

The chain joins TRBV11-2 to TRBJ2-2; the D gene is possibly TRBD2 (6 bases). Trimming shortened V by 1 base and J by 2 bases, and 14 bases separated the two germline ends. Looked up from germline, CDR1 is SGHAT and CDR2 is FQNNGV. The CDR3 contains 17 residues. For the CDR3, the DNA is TGTGCCAGCAGCTTAGTTGGGGGACTCACTAACACCGGGGAGCTGTTTTTT. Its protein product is CASSLVGGLTNTGELFF.

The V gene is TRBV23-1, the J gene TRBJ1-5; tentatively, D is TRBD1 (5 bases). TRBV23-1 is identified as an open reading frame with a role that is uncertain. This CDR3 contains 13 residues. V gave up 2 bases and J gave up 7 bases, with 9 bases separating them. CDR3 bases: TGCGCCAGCAGTCAAAAGGGGTGCCAGCCCCAGCATTTT. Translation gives CASSQKGCQPQHF.

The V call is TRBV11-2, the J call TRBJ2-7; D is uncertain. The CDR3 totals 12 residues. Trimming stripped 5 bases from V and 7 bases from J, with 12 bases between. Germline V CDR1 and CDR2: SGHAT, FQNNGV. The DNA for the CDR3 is TGTGCCAGCAGCAGACTGACGGTGGAGCAGTACTTC. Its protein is CASSRLTVEQYF.

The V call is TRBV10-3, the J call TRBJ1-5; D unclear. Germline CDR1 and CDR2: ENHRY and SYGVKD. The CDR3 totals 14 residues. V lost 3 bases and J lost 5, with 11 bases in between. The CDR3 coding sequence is TGTGCCATCAGTGACCGAGGATCTGATCAGCCCCAGCATTTT. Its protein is CAISDRGSDQPQHF.

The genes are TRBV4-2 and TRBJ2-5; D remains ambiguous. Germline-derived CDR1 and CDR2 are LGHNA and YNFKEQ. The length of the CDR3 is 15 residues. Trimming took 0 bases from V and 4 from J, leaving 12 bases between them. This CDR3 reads CASSQDRGKIETQYF. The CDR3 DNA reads TGTGCCAGCAGCCAAGATAGAGGCAAGATAGAGACCCAGTACTTC.

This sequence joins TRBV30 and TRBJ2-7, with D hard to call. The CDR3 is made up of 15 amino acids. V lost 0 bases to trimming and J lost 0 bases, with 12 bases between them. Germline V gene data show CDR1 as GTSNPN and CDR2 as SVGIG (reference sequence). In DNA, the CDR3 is TGTGCCTGGAGTGTATGGCCATCGATCTCCTACGAGCAGTACTTC. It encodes CAWSVWPSISYEQYF.

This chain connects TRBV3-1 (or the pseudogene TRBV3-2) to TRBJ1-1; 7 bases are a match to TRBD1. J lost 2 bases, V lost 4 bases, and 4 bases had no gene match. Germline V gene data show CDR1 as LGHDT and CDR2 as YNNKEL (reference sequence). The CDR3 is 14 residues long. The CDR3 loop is CASSPLGGNTEAFF. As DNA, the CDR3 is TGTGCCAGCAGCCCCTTAGGGGGCAACACTGAAGCTTTCTTT.

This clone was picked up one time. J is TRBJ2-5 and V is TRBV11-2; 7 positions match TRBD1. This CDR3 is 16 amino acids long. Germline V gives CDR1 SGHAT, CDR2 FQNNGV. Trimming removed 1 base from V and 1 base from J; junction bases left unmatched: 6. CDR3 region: CASSLGGQPAQETQYF. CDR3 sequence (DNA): TGTGCCAGCAGCTTAGGGGGACAGCCCGCCCAAGAGACCCAGTACTTC.

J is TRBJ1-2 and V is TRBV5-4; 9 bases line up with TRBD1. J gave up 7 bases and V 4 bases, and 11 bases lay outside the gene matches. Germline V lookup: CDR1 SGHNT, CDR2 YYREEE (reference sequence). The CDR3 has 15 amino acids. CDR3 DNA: TGTGCCAGCAGCCTGGTGGGACAGGGAGTGGGTGGCTACACCTTC. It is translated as CASSLVGQGVGGYTF.

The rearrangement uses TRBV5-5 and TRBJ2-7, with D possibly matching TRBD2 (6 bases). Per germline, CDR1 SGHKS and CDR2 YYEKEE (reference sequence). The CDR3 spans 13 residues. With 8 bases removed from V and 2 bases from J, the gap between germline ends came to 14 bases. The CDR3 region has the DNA TGTGCCAGTGCGCTCCGGGAGCCCTACGAGCAGTACTTC. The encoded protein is CASALREPYEQYF.

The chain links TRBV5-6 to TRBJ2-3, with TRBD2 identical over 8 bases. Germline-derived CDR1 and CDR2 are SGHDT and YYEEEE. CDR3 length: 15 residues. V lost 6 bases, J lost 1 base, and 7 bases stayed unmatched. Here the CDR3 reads CASTRISGGTDTQYF. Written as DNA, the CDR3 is TGTGCCAGCACCCGAATTAGCGGGGGCACAGATACGCAGTATTTT.

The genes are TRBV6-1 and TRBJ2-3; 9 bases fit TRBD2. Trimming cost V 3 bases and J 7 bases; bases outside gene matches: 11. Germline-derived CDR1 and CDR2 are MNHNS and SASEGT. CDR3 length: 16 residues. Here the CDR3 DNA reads TGTGCCAGCAGTGAGGATGGGGCGGGAGGGCATAATACGCAGTATTTT. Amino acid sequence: CASSEDGAGGHNTQYF.

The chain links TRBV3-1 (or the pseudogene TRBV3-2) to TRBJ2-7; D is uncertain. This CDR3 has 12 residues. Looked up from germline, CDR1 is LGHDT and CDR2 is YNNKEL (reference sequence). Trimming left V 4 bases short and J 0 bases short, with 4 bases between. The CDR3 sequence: CASSRVSYEQYF. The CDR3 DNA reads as TGTGCCAGCAGCCGCGTCTCCTACGAGCAGTACTTC.